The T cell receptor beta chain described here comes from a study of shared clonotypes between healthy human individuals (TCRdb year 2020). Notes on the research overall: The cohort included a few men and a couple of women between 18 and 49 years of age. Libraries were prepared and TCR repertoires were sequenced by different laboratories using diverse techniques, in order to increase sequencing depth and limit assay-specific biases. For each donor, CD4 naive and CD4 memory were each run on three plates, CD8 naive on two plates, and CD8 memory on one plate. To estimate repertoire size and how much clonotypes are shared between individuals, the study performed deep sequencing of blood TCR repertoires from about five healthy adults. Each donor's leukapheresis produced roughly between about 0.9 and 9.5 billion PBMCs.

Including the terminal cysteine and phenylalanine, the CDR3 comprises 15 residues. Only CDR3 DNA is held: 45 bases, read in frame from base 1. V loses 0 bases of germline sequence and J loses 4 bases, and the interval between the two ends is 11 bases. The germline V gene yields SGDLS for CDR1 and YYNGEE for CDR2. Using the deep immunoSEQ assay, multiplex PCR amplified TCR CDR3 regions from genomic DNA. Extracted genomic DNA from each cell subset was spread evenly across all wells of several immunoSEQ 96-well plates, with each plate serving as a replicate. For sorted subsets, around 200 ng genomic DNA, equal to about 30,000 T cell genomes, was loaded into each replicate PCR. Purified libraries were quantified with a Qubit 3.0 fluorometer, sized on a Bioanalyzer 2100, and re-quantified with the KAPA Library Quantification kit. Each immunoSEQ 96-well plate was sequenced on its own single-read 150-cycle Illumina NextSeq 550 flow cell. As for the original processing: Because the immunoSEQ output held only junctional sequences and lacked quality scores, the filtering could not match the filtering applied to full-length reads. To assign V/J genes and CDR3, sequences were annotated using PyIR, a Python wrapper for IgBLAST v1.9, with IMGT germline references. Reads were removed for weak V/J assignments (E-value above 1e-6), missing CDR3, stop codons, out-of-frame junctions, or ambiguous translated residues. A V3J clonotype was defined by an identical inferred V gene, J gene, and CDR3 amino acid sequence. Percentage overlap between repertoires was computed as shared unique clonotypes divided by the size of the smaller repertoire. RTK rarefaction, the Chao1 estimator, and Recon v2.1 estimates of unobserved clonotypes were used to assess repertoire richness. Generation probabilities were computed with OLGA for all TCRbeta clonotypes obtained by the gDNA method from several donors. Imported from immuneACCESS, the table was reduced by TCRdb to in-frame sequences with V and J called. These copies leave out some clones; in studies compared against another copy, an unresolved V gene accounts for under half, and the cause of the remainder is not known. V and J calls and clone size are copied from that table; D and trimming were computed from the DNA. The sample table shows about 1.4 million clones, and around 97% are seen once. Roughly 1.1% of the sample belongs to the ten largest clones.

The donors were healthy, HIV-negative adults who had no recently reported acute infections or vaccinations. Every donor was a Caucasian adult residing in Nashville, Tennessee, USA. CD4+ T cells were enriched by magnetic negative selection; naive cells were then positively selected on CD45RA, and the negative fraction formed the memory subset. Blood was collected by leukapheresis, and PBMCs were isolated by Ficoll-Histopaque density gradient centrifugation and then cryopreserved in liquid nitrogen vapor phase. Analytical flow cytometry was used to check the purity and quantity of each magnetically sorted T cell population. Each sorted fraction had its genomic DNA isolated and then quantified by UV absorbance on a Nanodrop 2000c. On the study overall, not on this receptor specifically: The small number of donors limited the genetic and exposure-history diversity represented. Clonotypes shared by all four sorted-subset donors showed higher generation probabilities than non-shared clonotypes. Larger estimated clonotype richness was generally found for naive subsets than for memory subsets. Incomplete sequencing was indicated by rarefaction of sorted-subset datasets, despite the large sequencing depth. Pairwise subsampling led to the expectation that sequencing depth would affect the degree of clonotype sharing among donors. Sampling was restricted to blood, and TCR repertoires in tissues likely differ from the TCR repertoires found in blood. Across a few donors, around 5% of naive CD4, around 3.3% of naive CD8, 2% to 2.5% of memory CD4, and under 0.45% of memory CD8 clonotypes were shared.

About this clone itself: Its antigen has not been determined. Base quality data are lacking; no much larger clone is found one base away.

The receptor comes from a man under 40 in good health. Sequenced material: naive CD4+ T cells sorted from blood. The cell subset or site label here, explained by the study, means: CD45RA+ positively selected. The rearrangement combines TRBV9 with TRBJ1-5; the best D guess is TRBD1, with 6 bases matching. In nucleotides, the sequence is TGTGCCAGCAGCGTAGCGGGGGGGCAGAATCAGCCCCAGCATTTT. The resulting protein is CASSVAGGQNQPQHF.